The next 14 T cell receptor beta chains were all read from a single sample in a study of cytomegalovirus exposure and HLA in healthy donors. The protocol was immunoSEQ multiplex PCR, while the TCRdb copy is restricted to in-frame clones and leaves out a portion. Of some 98,000 clones listed, roughly 87% are singletons. The material sequenced was PBMCs. These receptors were obtained from a man between 18 and 29 years old in good health and CMV-seropositive.

The gene calls are TRBV7-9 and TRBJ2-7; perhaps TRBD2 as D (5 bases). V lost 5 bases and J lost 2, with 16 bases in between. The CDR3 contains 15 residues. The germline V gene encodes CDR1 SEHNR and CDR2 FQNEAQ (reference sequence). The CDR3 is CASSKGLEATYEQYF. In nucleotides, the CDR3 is TGTGCCAGCAGCAAAGGACTTGAAGCGACCTACGAGCAGTACTTC.

This rearrangement joins TRBV28 to TRBJ1-2; 7 bases fit TRBD1. The CDR3 is made up of 14 amino acids. The V and J ends lost 6 bases and 3 bases, in that order; junction bases with no gene match: 7. Germline lookup yields CDR1 MDHEN and CDR2 SYDVKM. The CDR3: CASRPTGQDYGYTF. CDR3 bases: TGTGCCAGCAGACCGACAGGGCAAGACTATGGCTACACCTTC.

The gene calls are TRBV11-3 and TRBJ2-2, with D possibly matching TRBD1 (6 bases). Germline CDR1 and CDR2: SGHNT and YENEEA. The CDR3 has 14 residues. Between the trimmed V and J ends, which lost 7 bases and 4 bases, there was a span of 13 bases. CDR3 bases: TGTGCCAGCACTTCCATCAGGGGCACCGGGGAGCTGTTTTTT. This translates into CASTSIRGTGELFF. Filled out from reference TRBV11-3 and TRBJ2-2, the complete variable domain reads EAGVVQSPRYKIIEKKQPVAFWCNPISGHNTLYWYLQNLGQGPELLIRYENEEAVDDSQLPKDRFSAERLKGVDSTLKIQPAELGDSAVYLCASTSIRGTGELFFGEGSRLTVL.

The chain couples TRBV2 to TRBJ1-5; tentatively, D is TRBD1 (6 bases). The CDR3 is 17 amino acids. Germline V lookup: CDR1 SNHLY, CDR2 FYNNEI. V gave up 0 bases and J gave up 5 bases, with 17 bases separating them. The CDR3 DNA sequence: TGTGCCAGCAGTGAAGCGCTTATCAGGACAGCGGATCAGCCCCAGCATTTT. Amino acid sequence: CASSEALIRTADQPQHF.

V and J are TRBV7-6 and TRBJ2-7, with 7 bases that match TRBD1. The germline V gene has CDR1 SGHVS and CDR2 FNYEAQ. V lost 1 base to trimming and J lost 3 bases; unmatched junction nucleotides: 6. The CDR3 consists of 15 residues. The CDR3 DNA reads as TGTGCCAGCAGCTTAGTGGGACAGCAAAGCTACGAGCAGTACTTC. Amino acid sequence: CASSLVGQQSYEQYF.

The rearrangement links TRBV5-1 to TRBJ2-1; TRBD2 might be the D (5 bases). The germline gives CDR1 SGHRS, CDR2 YFSETQ. The CDR3 has 15 residues. V was cut by 0 bases and J by 0 bases, with 7 bases left in between. CDR3 DNA sequence: TGCGCCAGCAGCTTGGTGGCGGGCTCCTACAATGAGCAGTTCTTC. Translated: CASSLVAGSYNEQFF. The full variable domain, with the rest looked up from reference TRBV5-1 and TRBJ2-1, is KAGVTQTPRYLIKTRGQQVTLSCSPISGHRSVSWYQQTPGQGLQFLFEYFSETQRNKGNFPGRFSGRQFSNSRSEMNVSTLELGDSALYLCASSLVAGSYNEQFFGPGTRLTVL.

The CDR3 nucleotides are TGTGCCAGCAGCCCAACAGGGGGCAGCCCCAACATTCAGTACTTC. This sequence encodes CASSPTGGSPNIQYF. The V call is TRBV7-2, the J call TRBJ2-4, with 9 bases that match TRBD1. The germline V gene has CDR1 SGHTA and CDR2 FQGNSA. The CDR3 is 15 amino acids. The V segment lost 5 bases and the J segment 7 bases; nucleotides outside the gene matches: 9.

V gene TRBV7-9 combines with J gene TRBJ2-7, with 8 bases that match TRBD1. J gave up 0 bases and V 9 bases, and 4 bases lay outside the gene matches. CDR1 SEHNR and CDR2 FQNEAQ come from the germline V gene (reference sequence). The CDR3 is 13 residues long. CDR3 sequence: CASSGTGSYEQYF. CDR3 sequence (DNA): TGTGCCAGTTCGGGGACAGGCTCCTACGAGCAGTACTTC.

The J gene is TRBJ2-1, the V gene TRBV6-1; TRBD1 matches 7 bases. The CDR3 length is 13 residues. V was pared by 4 bases and J by 6 bases, with 3 bases of the junction left unmatched. The germline V gene has CDR1 MNHNS and CDR2 SASEGT. The CDR3 is CASSVDRANEQFF. The CDR3 DNA follows: TGTGCCAGCAGTGTAGACAGGGCCAATGAGCAGTTCTTC.

The V call is TRBV6-5, the J call TRBJ1-1; 8 positions agree with TRBD1. The J segment lost 1 base and the V segment lost 6 bases, leaving 4 bases of the junction unmatched. CDR3 length equals 14 residues. Germline V gene lookup returns CDR1 MNHEY and CDR2 SVGAGI. Here the CDR3 DNA reads TGTGCCAGCAGACAGGACAGGGCGAACACTGAAGCTTTCTTT. Translated, it gives CASRQDRANTEAFF.

The rearrangement uses TRBV4-3 and TRBJ1-1, with a possible D match to TRBD1 (6 bases). The CDR3 contains 16 residues. Trimming removed 1 base at V and 4 bases at J, with 16 bases between. Per germline, CDR1 LGHNA and CDR2 YSLEER. This CDR3 reads CASSQVWGGEVTEAFF. In DNA, the CDR3 is TGCGCCAGCAGCCAAGTTTGGGGGGGCGAGGTCACTGAAGCTTTCTTT.

This clone occurred once. The chain combines TRBV4-1 with TRBJ2-3, with TRBD1 as a possible D gene (5 bases). The V gene's germline CDR1 is MGHRA and CDR2 YSYEKL. This CDR3 spans 14 amino acids. V dropped 4 bases and J dropped 4 bases, with 12 bases sitting between them. The CDR3 sequence is CASSLIVGADTQYF. CDR3 DNA: TGCGCCAGCAGCCTGATAGTAGGGGCAGATACGCAGTATTTT.

About this clone itself: Within the sample, other DNA sequences also encode this same CDR3. This chain connects TRBV6-1 to TRBJ2-3; tentative D call: TRBD1 (5 bases). Trimming pared 1 base from V and 0 bases from J, leaving 5 bases between. This CDR3 contains 14 residues. CDR1 is MNHNS and CDR2 is SASEGT in the germline V gene. Here the CDR3 reads CASSEGGSTDTQYF. CDR3 DNA sequence: TGTGCCAGCAGTGAAGGGGGCAGCACAGATACGCAGTATTTT.

DNA for the CDR3: TGTGCCAGCAGCTCCCCCGGGGAAAAACTGTTTTTT. It translates to CASSSPGEKLFF. This chain connects TRBV5-5 to TRBJ1-4; D is unresolved. Germline CDR1 SGHKS, CDR2 YYEKEE (reference sequence). The CDR3 is made up of 12 amino acids. Trimming removed 3 bases at V and 8 bases at J, with 8 bases between.